This T cell receptor (beta chain) was captured in a study of blood T cells in healthy people across ages. Study outcomes and limitations: What prevented conclusive comparison of naive and antigen-experienced cells was that PBMCs were unsorted.

Trimming cost V 6 bases and J 9 bases; bases outside gene matches: 15. The CDR3 is 17 amino acids. Per germline, CDR1 DFQATT and CDR2 SNEGSKA (reference sequence). There are a few counts of this clonotype. What it binds is unknown. Combining a sample-barcoded 5' primer with a J-beta primer mix, a second PCR ran for roughly 7 to 11 cycles. Each of the cDNA molecules was tagged by a template-switch adaptor with 12 random nucleotides. TCRdb processed the 5' RACE reads anew with MiXCR; each CDR3 protein has one entry. The sample lists approximately 770,000 distinct CDR3 sequences, 55% to 75% seen once, with roughly 22% in the top ten.

The rearrangement uses TRBV20-1 and TRBJ2-1; 15 nucleotides align to TRBD2. Sequencing used blood. This clonotype originated in a man aged 25 to 45 in good health. The CDR3 DNA follows: TGCAGTGCCGCCCAACCAGGACTAGCGGGGGGGTCCAGTGAGCAGTTCTTC. This translates into CSAAQPGLAGGSSEQFF.